This T cell receptor (beta chain) appears in the sequencing data of a study of blood T cell repertoires in COVID-19 (dated by TCRdb to 2019 to 2021). Notes on the research overall: The collaborator samples originated in the United States, Italy and Spain and spanned the acute and convalescent phases of COVID-19. HLA class I and class II types, where available, came from metadata supplied by the sample provider rather than from assay-based typing. Samples came from the ongoing ImmuneRACE study (first 160 participants) plus 1,254 subjects from 6 global collaborators. Deeply sampled blood TCRbeta repertoires from subjects exposed to, actively infected with, or recovered from COVID-19 were included in the dataset. A freely available public database, intended as a resource for researchers studying the immune response to SARS-CoV-2, is where the repertoires were released. The material from the prospective study consisted of cDNA or gDNA derived from T cells, B-cell-depleted T cells, or PBMCs. Sample metadata almost always included a de-identified subject ID, COVID-19 status, age in years and sex. The paper's findings and limits, for the study overall: The amount of clinical and demographic metadata varied by source and participant and was provided uncurated.

This clone turned up a few times. What antigen it recognizes has not been identified. Per-base qualities were not stored, and no clone one base away is much larger. Unmatched junction bases come to 8, with V trimmed by 6 bases and J by 1 base. Based on the germline V gene, the CDR1 and CDR2 sequences are MGHRA and YSYEKL. The CDR3 holds 15 amino acids from the cysteine to the phenylalanine. Only CDR3 DNA remains: 45 bases, in frame from the first base. The immunoSEQ Assay, a bias-controlled multiplex PCR, was used to amplify TCRbeta CDR3 regions from genomic DNA. In the paper's pipeline: The number of nucleated cells in each sample was estimated from the amplification of reference gene primers within the assay. To quantify the absolute abundance of each unique TCRbeta CDR3 rearrangement, sequence reads were collapsed and filtered. For each sample, productive Simpson clonality was calculated as the square root of Simpson's diversity index over productive rearrangements. Entries here come from immuneACCESS through TCRdb and include only in-frame sequences with V and J called. Some clones fail to appear in such tables; in the studies checked, an unresolved V gene covers under half of the shortfall, and the cause of the remainder is unknown. D and trimming were read from the DNA, whereas the V and J calls and clone size are those reported in that table. In this sample the table shows about 330,000 clones, more than 75% of which occur a single time. The ten largest make up more than 3% of the sample.

Collaborating institutions collected whole blood in K2EDTA tubes following their own protocols. For TCRbeta analysis, collaborators shipped samples as frozen whole blood, isolated PBMCs, or DNA extracted from either of those sample types. The receptor comes from a woman between 45 and 60 years old with active or convalescent COVID-19. Specimen: peripheral blood. The V gene is TRBV4-1 and the J gene is TRBJ1-1, with 7 central nucleotides matching TRBD1. The DNA is as follows: TGCGCCAGCAGTCTAACGGGACAGACGAACACTGAAGCTTTCTTT. This yields the protein CASSLTGQTNTEAFF.